These 15 T cell receptor beta chains share one sample of origin, sequenced in a study of CD8+ T cells in alopecia areata. Sequencing templates came from extracted RNA that was reverse transcribed into cDNA. Generated by immunoSEQ multiplex PCR, the TCRdb table keeps only in-frame clones and is missing some. This table has about 37,000 clones, roughly half appearing once. Sorting of CD4+ cells into CD25+CD127- cells (for roughly 5 patients) was performed. The sample consisted of CD4+ Tregs sorted from blood. The receptors were gathered from a human donor with alopecia areata.

This chain joins TRBV7-2 and TRBJ2-5; D may correspond to TRBD1 or TRBD2 (5 bases each). Trimming shortened V by 4 bases and J by 4 bases, and 16 bases separated the two germline ends. CDR3 length: 15 amino acids. Germline V lookup: CDR1 SGHTA, CDR2 FQGNSA. CDR3 sequence (DNA): TGTGCCAGCAGCTGGGGGAACTCGCTGGGAGAGACCCAGTACTTC. As protein: CASSWGNSLGETQYF.

The chain joins TRBV2 to TRBJ2-2; 15 nucleotides align to TRBD2. CDR3 length equals 15 residues. The V gene's germline CDR1 is SNHLY and CDR2 FYNNEI. The junction had 6 bases not matched to a gene; V was cut back by 6 bases and J by 10 bases. Here the CDR3 DNA reads TGTGCCAGCAGGGACGGACTAGCGGGGGGGGAGGAGCTGTTTTTT. Translation: CASRDGLAGGEELFF.

The chain joins TRBV18 to TRBJ2-3; 11 bases align to TRBD1. The CDR3 is 15 residues long. J was trimmed by 3 bases and V by 2 bases; bases with no gene match: 1. Germline CDR1 KGHSH, CDR2 LQKENI. The CDR3 loop is CASSPGQGATDTQYF. The CDR3, as DNA: TGTGCCAGCTCACCAGGACAGGGGGCGACAGATACGCAGTATTTT.

This chain links TRBV4-3 with TRBJ1-2; possibly TRBD1 for D (6 bases). The CDR3 is 16 residues long. Trimming pared 0 bases from V and 5 bases from J, leaving 16 bases between. Germline V gene sequence: CDR1 LGHNA, CDR2 YSLEER. The CDR3 region has the DNA TGCGCCAGCAGCCAAGAATGGGGGCAGGGTACTTATGGCTACACCTTC. It encodes CASSQEWGQGTYGYTF.

This chain connects TRBV5-1 to TRBJ1-6, with D possibly TRBD1 on 5 matching bases. The length of the CDR3 is 14 residues. The V end lost 2 bases, the J end lost 7 bases, and 10 bases lay between the germline ends. The germline V gene encodes CDR1 SGHRS and CDR2 YFSETQ. The chain's CDR3 is CASSFFRANSPLHF. The CDR3 DNA reads TGCGCCAGCAGCTTTTTCAGGGCCAATTCACCCCTCCACTTT.

The rearrangement joins TRBV6-5 to TRBJ2-7, with 11 bases aligning to TRBD2. The trim removed 6 bases at V and 3 bases at J, leaving 7 bases unmatched. This CDR3 region has 15 residues. Per the germline V gene, CDR1 is MNHEY and CDR2 is SVGAGI. The CDR3 coding sequence is TGTGCCAGCAGCCCTAGCGGGGGGCTATTCTACGAGCAGTACTTC. Protein: CASSPSGGLFYEQYF.

By share, this clone counts as medium-sized. V is TRBV4-1 and J is TRBJ2-6; possible D gene TRBD2, 5 bases. V lost 5 bases, J lost 11 bases, and 28 bases lay in between. The V gene's germline CDR1 is MGHRA and CDR2 YSYEKL. The CDR3 covers 18 residues. CDR3 sequence (DNA): TGCGCCAGCAGCAGTACCTATCCGTCACTCGGGGTATCTGACGTCCTGACTTTC. Its protein is CASSSTYPSLGVSDVLTF.

This chain joins TRBV7-9 and TRBJ2-7; possibly TRBD1 for D (5 bases). The length of the CDR3 is 11 residues. Germline V gene data show CDR1 as SEHNR and CDR2 as FQNEAQ (reference sequence). Trimming removed 3 bases from V and 9 bases from J, with 9 bases in between. Here the CDR3 reads CASSFAQGQYF. CDR3 DNA sequence: TGTGCCAGCAGCTTCGCCCAGGGGCAGTACTTC.

This clone occurred a few times. The chain carries TRBV7-3 and TRBJ2-5, with D perhaps TRBD1 (5 bases). The CDR3 sequence is 17 residues long. The germline V and J ends were trimmed by 5 bases and 5 bases, with 24 bases remaining between them. Germline V gene sequence: CDR1 SGHTA, CDR2 FQGTGA. The CDR3 loop is CASSPLGPAGPWETQYF. CDR3 nucleotides: TGTGCCAGCAGCCCCCTGGGGCCAGCTGGACCTTGGGAGACCCAGTACTTC.

This chain joins TRBV5-1 and TRBJ2-7, with D tentatively TRBD2 (6 bases). V lost 3 bases and J lost 2, with 9 bases in between. CDR1 is SGHRS, CDR2 YFSETQ, per germline. The CDR3 runs to 13 residues. This CDR3 is CASSWRDPYEQYF. CDR3 nucleotide sequence: TGCGCCAGCAGCTGGCGGGACCCCTACGAGCAGTACTTC. Complete variable domain (other parts from reference TRBV5-1 and TRBJ2-7): KAGVTQTPRYLIKTRGQQVTLSCSPISGHRSVSWYQQTPGQGLQFLFEYFSETQRNKGNFPGRFSGRQFSNSRSEMNVSTLELGDSALYLCASSWRDPYEQYFGPGTRLTVT.

In regard to this clone: Other DNA sequences within the sample encode an identical CDR3. The genes are TRBV7-3 and TRBJ1-1; D possibly corresponds to TRBD1 (5 bases). Trimming removed 6 bases at V and 5 bases at J, with 13 bases between. The V gene's germline CDR1 is SGHTA and CDR2 FQGTGA. This CDR3 is 13 amino acids long. CDR3 in amino acids: CASSPGWGTEAFF. As DNA, the CDR3 is TGTGCCAGCAGTCCAGGGTGGGGGACTGAAGCTTTCTTT.

The chain is built from TRBV11-2 and TRBJ2-7; D might be TRBD1 (6 bases). The CDR3 contains 15 residues. Trimming took 5 bases from V and 6 from J, leaving 20 bases between them. Germline V CDR1 and CDR2: SGHAT, FQNNGV. The CDR3 nucleotides read TGTGCCAGCAGCGGTAACCCACAGGGACGGGCCGAGCAGTACTTC. It translates to CASSGNPQGRAEQYF. The variable domain in full, completed from reference TRBV11-2 and TRBJ2-7, reads EAGVAQSPRYKIIEKRQSVAFWCNPISGHATLYWYQQILGQGPKLLIQFQNNGVVDDSQLPKDRFSAERLKGVDSTLKIQPAKLEDSAVYLCASSGNPQGRAEQYFGPGTRLTVT.

The chain links TRBV7-2 to TRBJ1-1; possibly TRBD1 for D (5 bases). From germline, CDR1 is SGHTA and CDR2 FQGNSA. V gave up 3 bases and J gave up 4 bases, with 9 bases separating them. This CDR3 comprises 13 residues. CDR3 loop: CASSFLGGTEAFF. DNA for the CDR3: TGTGCCAGCAGCTTCCTGGGGGGCACTGAAGCTTTCTTT.

In its sample, this clone was seen a few times. J is TRBJ2-3 and V is TRBV4-1; D not certain. Looked up from germline, CDR1 is MGHRA and CDR2 is YSYEKL. Deletions cut 4 bases from V and 5 bases from J, with 4 bases between. There are 11 residues in the CDR3. The CDR3 DNA sequence: TGCGCCAGCAGCCTTCAAGATACGCAGTATTTT. Encoded protein: CASSLQDTQYF.

This rearrangement joins TRBV28 to TRBJ2-6; D unclear. V was cut by 6 bases and J by 4 bases, with 13 bases left in between. CDR3 size: 15 residues. Germline V gene sequence: CDR1 MDHEN, CDR2 SYDVKM. The CDR3 loop is CASSQVKNGANVLTF. CDR3 nucleotide sequence: TGTGCCAGCAGCCAAGTAAAAAACGGGGCCAACGTCCTGACTTTC.